The 7 T cell receptor beta chains in this list originate from one sample, sequenced in a study of blood T cell repertoires in COVID-19. TCRdb keeps only in-frame clones here, not all; method: immunoSEQ multiplex PCR. The table records 97,000 or so clones, around nine tenths of them present only once. The specimen sequenced was peripheral blood. The receptors were sampled from a man aged 50 to 59 with active or convalescent COVID-19.

The chain employs TRBV19 and TRBJ2-1; TRBD1 aligns across 9 bases. V lost 2 bases and J lost 8; bases outside the gene matches: 10. The CDR3 spans 16 residues. CDR1 and CDR2 from the germline V gene are LNHDA and SQIVND (reference sequence). The CDR3 region is CASSISAATGGDEQFF. CDR3 sequence (DNA): TGTGCCAGTAGTATATCCGCGGCGACAGGGGGGGATGAGCAGTTCTTC.

The chain is built from TRBV7-9 and TRBJ2-3; 11 nucleotides match TRBD2. This CDR3 comprises 16 residues. V was clipped by 1 base and J by 5 bases; unmatched bases: 5. Per the germline V gene, CDR1 is SEHNR and CDR2 is FQNEAQ (reference sequence). The CDR3 sequence: CASSLGSGGAEDTQYF. The CDR3 nucleotides read TGTGCCAGCAGCTTAGGTAGCGGGGGGGCCGAAGATACGCAGTATTTT.

This clone appeared once. The chain employs TRBV4-1 and TRBJ2-3, with 12 positions matching TRBD2. From germline, CDR1 is MGHRA and CDR2 YSYEKL. The CDR3 spans 16 residues. V was pared by 1 base and J by 4 bases, with 3 bases of the junction left unmatched. The CDR3 protein is CASSQVPSGGADTQYF. CDR3 DNA sequence: TGCGCCAGCAGCCAAGTCCCTAGCGGGGGGGCAGATACGCAGTATTTT.

The chain joins TRBV7-9 to TRBJ1-1, with D maybe TRBD1 (6 bases). Germline loops: CDR1 SEHNR, CDR2 FQNEAQ (reference sequence). The CDR3 contains 17 residues. The V end lost 2 bases, the J end lost 0 bases, and 16 bases lay between the germline ends. The CDR3, as DNA: TGTGCCAGCAGCTTATCCGGGGGGCCTAATTTGAACACTGAAGCTTTCTTT. It codes for CASSLSGGPNLNTEAFF.

The chain employs TRBV7-9 and TRBJ2-7; a weak D match, TRBD1 (5 bases). The germline gives CDR1 SEHNR, CDR2 FQNEAQ (reference sequence). V was cut by 1 base and J by 4 bases, with 14 bases left in between. This CDR3 spans 15 amino acids. The CDR3, as DNA: TGTGCCAGCAGCTTAGTACAGGTAAAGCTATACGAGCAGTACTTC. This sequence encodes CASSLVQVKLYEQYF.

The chain couples TRBV5-6 to TRBJ2-1, with D unclear. This CDR3 is 13 amino acids long. The V gene's germline CDR1 is SGHDT and CDR2 YYEEEE. The ends were cut back, 0 bases at V and 13 bases at J, with 14 bases in the middle. CDR3 nucleotide sequence: TGTGCCAGCAGCTTGGCCTCGCAGGTAGTTCAGTTCTTC. Its protein product is CASSLASQVVQFF.

The J gene is TRBJ2-3, the V gene TRBV28; D not certain. The CDR3 has 13 residues. CDR1 is MDHEN and CDR2 is SYDVKM in the germline V gene. Deletions cut 4 bases from V and 4 bases from J, with 9 bases between. CDR3 protein: CASSSPGADTQYF. The CDR3 DNA reads TGTGCCAGCAGTTCCCCGGGTGCAGATACGCAGTATTTT.